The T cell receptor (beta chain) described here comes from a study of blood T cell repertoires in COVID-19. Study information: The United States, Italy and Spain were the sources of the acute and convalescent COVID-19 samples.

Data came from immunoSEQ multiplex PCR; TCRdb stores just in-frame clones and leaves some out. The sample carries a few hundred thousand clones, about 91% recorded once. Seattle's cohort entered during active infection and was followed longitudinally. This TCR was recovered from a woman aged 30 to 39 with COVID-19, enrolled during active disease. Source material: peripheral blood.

This CDR3 reads CASSIKQVGNNQPQHF. CDR3 in DNA: TGTGCCAGTAGTATAAAACAGGTCGGCAACAATCAGCCCCAGCATTTT. The chain carries TRBV19 and TRBJ1-5; tentatively, D is TRBD1 (5 bases). The ends were cut back, 2 bases at V and 3 bases at J, with 14 bases in the middle. Germline CDR1 and CDR2: LNHDA and SQIVND (reference sequence). This CDR3 is built from 16 residues. Full variable domain (outside the CDR3, taken from reference TRBV19 and TRBJ1-5): DGGITQSPKYLFRKEGQNVTLSCEQNLNHDAMYWYRQDPGQGLRLIYYSQIVNDFQKGDIAEGYSVSREKKESFPLTVTSAQKNPTAFYLCASSIKQVGNNQPQHFGDGTRLSIL.